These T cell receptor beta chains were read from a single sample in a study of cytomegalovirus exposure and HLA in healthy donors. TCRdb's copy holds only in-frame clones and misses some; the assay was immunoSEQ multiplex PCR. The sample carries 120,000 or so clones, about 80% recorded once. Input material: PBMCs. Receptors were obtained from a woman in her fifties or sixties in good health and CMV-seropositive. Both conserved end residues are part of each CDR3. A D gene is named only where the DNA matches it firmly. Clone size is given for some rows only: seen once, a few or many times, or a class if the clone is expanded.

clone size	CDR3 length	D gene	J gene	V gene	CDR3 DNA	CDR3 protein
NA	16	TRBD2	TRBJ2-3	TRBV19	TGTGCCAGTAGTGTGTCTAGCGGGATTGGGGCGGATACGCAGTATTTT	CASSVSSGIGADTQYF
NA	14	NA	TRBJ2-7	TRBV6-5	TGTGCCAGCAGTGGACTAACGGGGGCCTACGAGCAGTACTTC	CASSGLTGAYEQYF
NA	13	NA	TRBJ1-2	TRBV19	TGTGCCAGTAGTATGGCGGGACCCATTGGCTACACCTTC	CASSMAGPIGYTF
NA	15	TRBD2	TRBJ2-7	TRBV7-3	TGTGCCAGCAGCTTGGCGGGAGGCCCTTCCTACGAGCAGTACTTC	CASSLAGGPSYEQYF
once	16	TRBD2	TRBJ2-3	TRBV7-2	TGTGCCAGCAGCGTGGGAGCGGGGGGGTCCACAGATACGCAGTATTTT	CASSVGAGGSTDTQYF
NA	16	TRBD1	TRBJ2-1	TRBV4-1	TGCGCCAGCAGCAACAACAGGGGGCAAGACGGCAATGAGCAGTTCTTC	CASSNNRGQDGNEQFF
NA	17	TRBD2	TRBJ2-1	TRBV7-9	TGTTCCAGCAGCGCGCCCCGGGGGGTGGGTTCCTACAATGAGCAGTTCTTC	CSSSAPRGVGSYNEQFF
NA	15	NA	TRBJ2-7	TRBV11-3	TGTGCCAGCAGCTTAGAACAGCCCAGCTCCTACGAGCAGTACTTC	CASSLEQPSSYEQYF
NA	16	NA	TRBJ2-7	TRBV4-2	TGTGCCAGCAGCCAAGAAAGGCGGCAGACCTCCTACGAGCAGTACTTC	CASSQERRQTSYEQYF
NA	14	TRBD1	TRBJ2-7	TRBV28	TGTGCCAGCAGGAGCGCGACAGGGACCTACGAGCAGTACTTC	CASRSATGTYEQYF
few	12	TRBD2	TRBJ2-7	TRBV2	TGTGCCAGCAAGCGGGAGCGCTACGAGCAGTACTTC	CASKRERYEQYF
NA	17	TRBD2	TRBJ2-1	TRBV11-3	TGTGCCAGCAGCTTAGCTCCGACTAGCGGGGTCTACAATGAGCAGTTCTTC	CASSLAPTSGVYNEQFF
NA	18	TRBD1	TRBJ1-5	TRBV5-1	TGCGCCAGCGGCGGGACAGGGGAGTTGGATCATAGCAATCAGCCCCAGCATTTT	CASGGTGELDHSNQPQHF
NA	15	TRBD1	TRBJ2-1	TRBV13	TGTGCCAGCAGCTTAGGTCAGGGGGCCTACAATGAGCAGTTCTTC	CASSLGQGAYNEQFF
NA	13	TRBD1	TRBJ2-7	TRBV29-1	TGCAGCGCGCTGAGGGACAGGGGGCGTGAGCAGTACTTC	CSALRDRGREQYF
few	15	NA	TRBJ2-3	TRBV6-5	TGTGCCAGCAGTTACCTGCAGGGTGCCGCAGATACGCAGTATTTT	CASSYLQGAADTQYF
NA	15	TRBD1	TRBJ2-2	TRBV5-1	TGCGCCAGCTCGGATGACAGGGAACTCGACGGGGAGCTGTTTTTT	CASSDDRELDGELFF
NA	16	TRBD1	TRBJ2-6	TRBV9	TGTGCCAGCAGCCCAACGACAGGGGACGGGGCCAACGTCCTGACTTTC	CASSPTTGDGANVLTF
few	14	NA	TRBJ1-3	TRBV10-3	TGTGCCATCAGACCCTCGGGGACTGGAAACACCATATATTTT	CAIRPSGTGNTIYF
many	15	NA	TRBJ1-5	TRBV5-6	TGTGCCAGCAGCTTTACCGGGAGGTCCGATCAGCCCCAGCATTTT	CASSFTGRSDQPQHF
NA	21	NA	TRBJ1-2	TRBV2	TGTGCCAGCAGTGAATTCTCTACCCGGGGAGGGACAAAAGTTACTAACTATGGCTACACCTTC	CASSEFSTRGGTKVTNYGYTF
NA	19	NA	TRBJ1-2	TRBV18	TGTGCCAGCTCACCACCGGCCACAGATCATCTATGGCTACACTGGCTATCAACCTTC	CASSPPATDHLWLHWLSTF
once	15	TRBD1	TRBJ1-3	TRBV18	TGTGCCAGCTCACCACCAGGACAGGCTGGAAACACCATATATTTT	CASSPPGQAGNTIYF
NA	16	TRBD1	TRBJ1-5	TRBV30	TGTGCCTGGAGCCCCTCCCCCGGGACAGGGAATCAGCCCCAGCATTTT	CAWSPSPGTGNQPQHF
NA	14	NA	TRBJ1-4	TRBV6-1	TGTGCCAGCAGTGACCCTAGCCCGAATGAAAAACTGTTTTTT	CASSDPSPNEKLFF
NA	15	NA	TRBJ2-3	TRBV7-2	TGTGCCAGCAGCTTCGGTGCGGGGTTAGCAGATACGCAGTATTTT	CASSFGAGLADTQYF
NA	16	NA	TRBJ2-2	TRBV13	TGTGCCAGCAGCTTGGGGCCAGGGTATAACACCGGGGAGCTGTTTTTT	CASSLGPGYNTGELFF
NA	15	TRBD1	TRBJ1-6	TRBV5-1	TGCGCCAGCAGCTCCTCCGGGACAGGTGGTTCACCCCTCCACTTT	CASSSSGTGGSPLHF
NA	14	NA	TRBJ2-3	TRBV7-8	TGTGCCAGCAGCTTACGGACTTACACAGATACGCAGTATTTT	CASSLRTYTDTQYF
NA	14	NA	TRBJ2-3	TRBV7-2	TGTGCCAGCAGCAGCGGGTTTAGCACAGATACGCAGTATTTT	CASSSGFSTDTQYF
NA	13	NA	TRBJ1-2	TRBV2	TGTGCCAGCAGCGGGGAAGGCTACTATGGCTACACCTTC	CASSGEGYYGYTF